This TCR beta chain derives from a study of blood T cell repertoires in COVID-19. About the research overall: Researchers got acute and convalescent COVID-19 samples from the United States, Italy and Spain.

In the original analysis: Estimates of nucleated cell counts were drawn from the amplification of reference gene primers. Generated by immunoSEQ multiplex PCR, the TCRdb table keeps only in-frame clones and is missing some. That table furnishes V, J and clone size, whereas the DNA furnished D and trimming. Found here are 60,000 to 95,000 clones, roughly 90% of them singletons; the top ten hold 16%. Germline trimming cut 0 bases from V and 0 bases from J; bases unmatched to any gene: 5. The germline CDR1 and CDR2 sequences are SGHRS and YFSETQ. This CDR3 has 17 amino acids. The chain couples TRBV5-1 to TRBJ1-5; 8 bases align to TRBD1. What was sequenced was peripheral blood. This sequence originates from a woman aged 80 or over with active or convalescent COVID-19. The CDR3 protein is CASSLERQGYSNQPQHF. For the CDR3, the DNA is TGCGCCAGCAGCTTGGAAAGACAGGGGTATAGCAATCAGCCCCAGCATTTT.